The subject of this entry is one TCR beta chain. This sample was taken from a study of blood T cell repertoires in COVID-19. Overall study context: T cells, B-cell-depleted T cells, or PBMCs provided the cDNA or gDNA that served as material.

Original processing notes: Reference gene primer amplification yielded estimated nucleated cell counts. Using immunoSEQ multiplex PCR, the repertoire was profiled, and TCRdb retains in-frame clones only, with some absent. The DNA was the basis for D and trimming; V, J and clone size are from that table. The sample comprises roughly 210,000 clones, 88% of which are singletons, and around 1.6% rests with the top ten. This clonotype was sampled from a man between 65 and 85 years old with acute or convalescent COVID-19. Source material: peripheral blood.

The CDR3 region is CASSRREMGEQYF. The CDR3 DNA reads TGTGCCAGCAGTCGACGGGAGATGGGCGAGCAGTACTTC. V usage is TRBV7-9 and J usage is TRBJ2-7; tentative D call: TRBD2 (6 bases). Trimming removed 6 bases at V and 6 bases at J, with 15 bases between. The CDR3 is made up of 13 amino acids. Germline assignment: CDR1 SEHNR and CDR2 FQNEAQ (reference sequence).